This is a list of T cell receptor beta chains from one sample in a study of molecular identifiers for immune sequencing clone quantification. TCRdb redid the calling of the PCR reads with MiXCR, one entry per CDR3 protein. The sample has 60,000 to 75,000 distinct CDR3 sequences, under 20% seen once. The specimen sequenced was naive CD8+ T cells from blood, with Jurkat cell RNA spiked in. These receptors were taken from a human donor in good health. Some libraries in this study had Jurkat cell RNA spiked in. CDR3s include the opening cysteine and the closing phenylalanine or tryptophan. D genes are given only for firm matches. Clone size is not always given. Where it is, it says once, few, many or a class for expanded clones.

v_call,d_call,clone_size,j_call,cdr3_length,cdr3_nt,cdr3_aa
TRBV6-2/TRBV6-3,.,once,TRBJ2-7,13,TGTGCCAGCAGTTACTCGAGACCCTACGAGCAGTACTTC,CASSYSRPYEQYF
TRBV24-1,TRBD1,few,TRBJ2-1,15,TGTGCCACCAGTGAAGGGGACAGGCCGCCCGGTGAGCAGTTCTTC,CATSEGDRPPGEQFF
TRBV11-2,.,many,TRBJ2-1,15,TGTGCCAGCAGCCCCCAGTTCTTGGCCTACAATGAGCAGTTCTTC,CASSPQFLAYNEQFF
TRBV6-2/TRBV6-3,.,few,TRBJ1-5,15,TGTGCCAGTCAGGACGGAAAATATAGCAATCAGCCCCAGCATTTT,CASQDGKYSNQPQHF
TRBV27,.,many,TRBJ1-5,15,TGTGCCAGCAGTTTAGTCCGGAATAGCAATCAGCCCCAGCATTTT,CASSLVRNSNQPQHF
TRBV27,TRBD2,.,TRBJ2-7,13,TGTGCCAGCAGGTATAGCGGGACTTACGAGCAGTACTTC,CASRYSGTYEQYF
TRBV7-8,.,many,TRBJ2-7,12,TGTGCCAGCAGCTTAGTGGGAAACGAGCAGTACTTC,CASSLVGNEQYF
TRBV6-4,.,many,TRBJ1-6,15,TGTGCCAGCAGTGACTCGGACATAATCAATTCACCCCTCCACTTT,CASSDSDIINSPLHF
TRBV11-3,TRBD2,.,TRBJ2-2,18,TGTGCCAGCAGCCCGTCACTAGCGGGAGTGGAGAACACCGGGGAGCTGTTTTTT,CASSPSLAGVENTGELFF
TRBV28,.,few,TRBJ2-6,18,TGTGCCAGCAGTTACCCCCCCTCCGATGAATCTGGGGCCAACGTCCTGACTTTC,CASSYPPSDESGANVLTF
TRBV13,TRBD2,many,TRBJ2-1,15,TGTGCCAGCAGCCTAGCGGGAGGGCCAAGTTATGAGCAGTTCTTC,CASSLAGGPSYEQFF
TRBV20-1,TRBD2,.,TRBJ2-1,14,TGCAGTGGCTGGCCGGGAGGGTCCTACAATGAGCAGTTCTTC,CSGWPGGSYNEQFF
TRBV4-1,TRBD1,many,TRBJ1-1,16,TGCGCCAGCAGCCACGGACAGGGCGGGGAGAACACTGAAGCTTTCTTT,CASSHGQGGENTEAFF
TRBV27,TRBD2,few,TRBJ2-7,16,TGTGCCAGCAGTTTCTCTAGCGGAGGGGTTTCCTACGAGCAGTACTTC,CASSFSSGGVSYEQYF
TRBV27,.,many,TRBJ2-7,13,TGTGCCAGCAGTTTAGGTCTGGCCTACGAGCAGTACTTC,CASSLGLAYEQYF
TRBV27,.,many,TRBJ2-3,16,TGTGCCAGCAAACCGGGGAGATTCAAGAGCACAGATACGCAGTATTTT,CASKPGRFKSTDTQYF
TRBV6-2/TRBV6-3,TRBD1,many,TRBJ1-5,15,TGTGCCAGCAGTTTCGGACAGGGGTTTCGACAGCCCCAGCATTTT,CASSFGQGFRQPQHF
TRBV6-5,.,many,TRBJ1-2,13,TGTGCCAGCAGTTACAGCGTAAATAATGGCTACACCTTC,CASSYSVNNGYTF
TRBV12-3/TRBV12-4,.,.,TRBJ2-1,12,TGTGCCAGCAGTTCCGGGTCCAATGAGCAGTTCTTC,CASSSGSNEQFF
TRBV27,.,many,TRBJ1-2,15,TGTGCCAGCAGTCAAAAGACAGGAAACCACTATGGCTACACCTTC,CASSQKTGNHYGYTF
TRBV5-1,.,.,TRBJ2-3,14,TGCGCCAGCAGCTTGGTCGGGGGAGGAGGTACGCAGTATTTT,CASSLVGGGGTQYF
TRBV27,.,.,TRBJ2-6,13,TGTGCCAGCAGTTACTCTGGGGCCAACGTCCTGACTTTC,CASSYSGANVLTF
TRBV3-1,TRBD1,many,TRBJ2-7,15,TGTGCCAGCAGCCAAGACCGGGACAGAACCTACGAGCAGTACTTC,CASSQDRDRTYEQYF
TRBV11-2,.,many,TRBJ2-7,11,TGTGCCAGCAGTAACGGGGGCGAGCAGTACTTC,CASSNGGEQYF
TRBV5-4,TRBD1,many,TRBJ2-7,16,TGTGCCAGCAGCCCCCGGGACAGGAGTAAGGGGGACGAGCAGTACTTC,CASSPRDRSKGDEQYF
TRBV4-3,TRBD2,many,TRBJ2-1,17,TGCGCCAGCAGCCAAGAAGAGCCTAGCGGTGCTGGCAATGAGCAGTTCTTC,CASSQEEPSGAGNEQFF
TRBV7-2,.,many,TRBJ2-7,14,TGTGCCAGCAGCTTAAGGAACAGGGTGTGGGAGCAGTACTTC,CASSLRNRVWEQYF
TRBV30,.,many,TRBJ1-2,15,TGTGCCTGGAGTGTACTTTGGGGAGAAGTGAATGGCTACACCTTC,CAWSVLWGEVNGYTF
TRBV11-2,.,many,TRBJ2-1,16,TGTGCCAGCAGCTTAGTTTCAGCGGCTGCCTACAATGAGCAGTTCTTC,CASSLVSAAAYNEQFF
TRBV27,TRBD1,many,TRBJ1-4,14,TGTGCCAGCAGTGTCGGACAGGGGGGTGAAAAACTGTTTTTT,CASSVGQGGEKLFF
TRBV7-9,.,.,TRBJ1-1,11,TGTGCCGGCAGCTTCGGGAGTGAAGCTTTCTTT,CAGSFGSEAFF
TRBV27,.,.,TRBJ1-5,15,TGTGCCAGCAGTTTCAACGGTTATAGCAATCAGCCCCAGCATTTT,CASSFNGYSNQPQHF
TRBV19,TRBD2,many,TRBJ2-7,13,TGTGCCACCTCTGCGGGTAGCGGGTACGAGCAGTACTTC,CATSAGSGYEQYF
TRBV23-1,.,many,TRBJ1-4,18,TGCGCCAGCAACACTACGAAGCATGTGGGAGGAACTAATGAAAAACTGTTTTTT,CASNTTKHVGGTNEKLFF
TRBV3-2,.,many,TRBJ2-3,13,TGTGCCAGCAGCCGGGGCCGCGGAGATACGCAGTATTTT,CASSRGRGDTQYF
TRBV27,.,many,TRBJ2-7,12,TGTGCCAGCCGGGCCGGTGCCTACGAGCAGTACTTC,CASRAGAYEQYF
TRBV27,.,many,TRBJ2-3,13,TGTGCCAGCAGTTCCGGGACCCAAGATACGCAGTATTTT,CASSSGTQDTQYF
TRBV3-1,.,many,TRBJ2-7,15,TGTGCCAGCAGCCAAGATTCGAGCCCAGCCTACGAGCAGTACTTC,CASSQDSSPAYEQYF
TRBV28,.,many,TRBJ1-2,16,TGTGCCAGCAGTTTATGGCAGCCATTAACTAACTATGGCTACACCTTC,CASSLWQPLTNYGYTF
TRBV3-1,.,many,TRBJ1-1,15,TGTGCCAGCAGCCAAGCCCCCGGGAGGGACACTGAAGCTTTCTTT,CASSQAPGRDTEAFF
TRBV5-5,.,many,TRBJ1-2,14,TGTGCCAGCAGCTTGTGGCAGGCTGCGGAAGGCTACACCTTC,CASSLWQAAEGYTF
TRBV6-6,TRBD1,many,TRBJ1-1,13,TGTGCCAGCAGTTACACCGGACAGGGTGGGGCTTTCTTT,CASSYTGQGGAFF
TRBV4-2,TRBD2,many,TRBJ2-7,15,TGTGCCAGCAGCCCGACTAGCGGGAACTCCTACGAGCAGTACTTC,CASSPTSGNSYEQYF
TRBV6-5,.,many,TRBJ1-5,16,TGTGCCAGCAGTTATATCGTGGGCAGGGGATGTCAGCCCCAGCATTTT,CASSYIVGRGCQPQHF
TRBV5-1,.,few,TRBJ2-1,11,TGCGCCACCATCTCGGCGGGTGAGCAGTTCTTC,CATISAGEQFF
TRBV12-3/TRBV12-4,.,few,TRBJ2-2,12,TGTGCCAGCAGGGACATGGCCGGGGAGCTGTTTTTT,CASRDMAGELFF
TRBV7-9,.,many,TRBJ2-2,12,TGTGCCAGCCGGCAGAACACCGGGGAGCTGTTTTTT,CASRQNTGELFF
TRBV29-1,TRBD2,many,TRBJ2-1,16,TGCAGCGTTGAGGGACTAGCGGGAGTTCCCTACAATGAGCAGTTCTTC,CSVEGLAGVPYNEQFF